Sequencing of this T cell receptor beta chain was carried out in a study of T cell responses to AZD1222 COVID-19 vaccine. TCRdb keeps only in-frame clones here, not all; method: immunoSEQ multiplex PCR. This table holds 100,000 or so clones, approximately 84% found once. V shed 6 bases and J shed 2 bases, with 7 bases lying between them. This CDR3 is built from 12 residues. Germline CDR1 is SGHTA and CDR2 is FQGTGA. Notes on the study in general: Of spike-specific TCRs, nearly half reportedly target regions left unmutated in variants. Females outnumbered males among donors, who were mostly white British; clonal diversity was possibly underestimated.

For this clone: Its antigen is not known.

The origin of this receptor is an adult in good health. The J gene is TRBJ1-1, the V gene TRBV7-3, with D uncertain. The specimen was peripheral blood, collected on day 0 of AZD1222 vaccination. CDR3 nucleotides: TGTGCCAGCAGTGCACCCAACACTGAAGCTTTCTTT. Protein: CASSAPNTEAFF.